These 10 T cell receptor beta chains were sequenced from one sample in a study of identical twins. TCRdb itself ran the 5' RACE reads through MiXCR, one entry per CDR3 protein. The sample shows 200,000 to 250,000 distinct CDR3 sequences, about 7% of them seen only once. The sample was also reused in another study, on yellow fever vaccine responses in identical twins.

The sample comprised memory (CD45RO+) T cells sorted from blood. The receptors here all came from a woman under 30 in good health.

This clonotype occurred a few times. The chain carries TRBV12-3 or TRBV12-4 and TRBJ2-5; 9 nucleotides line up with TRBD1. The CDR3 is 12 amino acids. V lost 7 bases to trimming and J lost 4 bases; unmatched junction nucleotides: 1. CDR3 in DNA: TGTGCCAGCAAGGACAGGGGAGAGACCCAGTACTTC. Its protein product is CASKDRGETQYF.

This clonotype came up a few times. The CDR3 sequence: CASSGGHGLRNEQFF. CDR3 nucleotides: TGTGCCAGCAGTGGGGGACATGGGCTTCGGAATGAGCAGTTCTTC. This chain connects TRBV28 to TRBJ2-1, with a tentative D call TRBD1 (6 bases). CDR1 MDHEN and CDR2 SYDVKM come from the germline V gene. The CDR3 runs to 15 residues. V lost 5 bases and J 7 bases, leaving 18 bases between the germline ends.

This clonotype was seen ten or more times. The rearrangement uses TRBV2 and TRBJ2-7, with unresolved D. The CDR3 is 12 amino acids. V was trimmed by 6 bases and J by 3 bases, leaving 9 bases between them. Germline CDR1 SNHLY, CDR2 FYNNEI. The CDR3 is CASRPTSYEQYF. The CDR3, as DNA: TGTGCCAGCAGACCCACGAGCTACGAGCAGTACTTC. Supplemented by reference TRBV2 and TRBJ2-7, the full variable domain reads EPEVTQTPSHQVTQMGQEVILRCVPISNHLYFYWYRQILGQKVEFLVSFYNNEISEKSEIFDDQFSVERPDGSNFTLKIRSTKLEDSAMYFCASRPTSYEQYFGPGTRLTVT.

This clonotype was counted only a few times. One end of the junction does not line up with germline, which may come from a read error. The chain is built from TRBV3-1 and TRBJ2-1, with 7 nucleotides matching TRBD2. Looked up from germline, CDR1 is LGHDT and CDR2 is YNNKEL (reference sequence). The CDR3 is made up of 15 amino acids. CDR3 in amino acids: CASTQVAGAYNEQFF. The CDR3 nucleotides are TGTGCCAGCACCCAAGTGGCGGGAGCCTACAATGAGCAGTTCTTC.

A few counts support this clonotype. The chain carries TRBV9 and TRBJ2-5; 11 bases align to TRBD1. The CDR3 is made up of 16 amino acids. Germline V CDR1 and CDR2: SGDLS, YYNGEE. With 3 bases clipped from V and 5 bases from J, the junction kept 9 bases outside the gene matches. CDR3 loop: CASSGTGTGGKETQYF. CDR3 bases: TGTGCCAGCAGCGGGACCGGGACAGGGGGGAAGGAGACCCAGTACTTC. Together with reference TRBV9 and TRBJ2-5, the CDR3 gives the full variable domain: DSGVTQTPKHLITATGQRVTLRCSPRSGDLSVYWYQQSLDQGLQFLIQYYNGEERAKGNILERFSAQQFPDLHSELNLSSLELGDSALYFCASSGTGTGGKETQYFGPGTRLLVL.

The rearrangement links TRBV6-1 to TRBJ2-5; the match to TRBD2 covers 9 bases. The CDR3 sequence is 17 residues long. CDR1 is MNHNS, CDR2 SASEGT, per germline. V was clipped by 1 base and J by 7 bases; unmatched bases: 13. As DNA, the CDR3 is TGTGCCAGCAGTGAAGGGACTAGCGCGACCACCCGTGGGACCCAGTACTTC. Translating it yields CASSEGTSATTRGTQYF.

This clonotype was picked up a small number of times. V gene TRBV18 combines with J gene TRBJ2-7; perhaps D is TRBD1 or TRBD2 (5 bases each). Trimming left V 3 bases short and J 5 bases short, with 17 bases between. Germline values: CDR1 KGHSH, CDR2 LQKENI. The CDR3 consists of 15 residues. The CDR3 nucleotides are TGTGCCAGCTCACCGGGACGGACTGCCGGAGACGAGCAGTACTTC. The encoded protein is CASSPGRTAGDEQYF.

This clonotype was seen at least ten times. V usage is TRBV10-3 and J usage is TRBJ2-7; D tentatively reads TRBD1 or TRBD2 (5 bases each). Germline V gives CDR1 ENHRY, CDR2 SYGVKD. Trimming took off 10 bases at V and 3 bases at J, with 13 bases between the two ends. This CDR3 is built from 12 residues. CDR3 region: CATGDGNYEQYF. In DNA, the CDR3 is TGTGCCACTGGGGACGGGAACTACGAGCAGTACTTC.

This clonotype showed up many times. This sequence joins TRBV27 and TRBJ2-5, with TRBD2 matching over 7 bases. This CDR3 spans 13 amino acids. CDR1 is MNHEY and CDR2 is SMNVEV in the germline V gene (reference sequence). V was pared by 5 bases and J by 4 bases, with 4 bases of the junction left unmatched. CDR3 protein: CASSTGLSETQYF. DNA of the CDR3: TGTGCCAGCAGTACGGGACTATCAGAGACCCAGTACTTC.

On this clonotype itself: Sequence at one end of the junction differs from germline and may be a read error. The CDR3 DNA reads TGTGCCAGCAGTCCCGGGGGAGCGGGAAGGAACAATGTGCAGTTCTTC. Translation: CASSPGGAGRNNVQFF. The chain links TRBV28 to TRBJ2-1, with TRBD2 identical over 7 bases. CDR3 length: 16 residues. Germline V gene lookup returns CDR1 MDHEN and CDR2 SYDVKM.